This T cell receptor beta chain originates from a study of T cell responses to AZD1222 COVID-19 vaccine. Study results and limitations: Donors were chiefly white British, with a greater number of females, and clonal diversity was perhaps underestimated. Just 5 or 6 AZD1222 recipients tested seropositive at baseline. Following two doses of AZD1222, Spike-specific TCR breadth and depth rose.

CDR1 and CDR2 from the germline V gene are LGHDT and YNNKEL (reference sequence). V gave up 1 base and J gave up 1 base, with 16 bases separating them. The CDR3 is 17 residues long. Data came from immunoSEQ multiplex PCR; TCRdb stores just in-frame clones and leaves some out. The profile shows about 120,000 clones, about 91% of them singletons. Comment on this clone: The antigen is not known.

Sequencing used peripheral blood, obtained 28 days after the second AZD1222 dose. This chain uses TRBV3-1 (or the pseudogene TRBV3-2) with TRBJ1-1; D gene ambiguous. The source is an adult who received the AZD1222 COVID-19 vaccine. CDR3 DNA: TGTGCCAGCAGCCAAGTCGAGCGCAGACCAGGGAACACTGAAGCTTTCTTT. The encoded protein is CASSQVERRPGNTEAFF.